A selection of T cell receptor beta chains follows, all from one sample in a study of T cell responses to AZD1222 COVID-19 vaccine. The table came from immunoSEQ multiplex PCR; TCRdb's copy has only in-frame clones and leaves some out. The repertoire holds 140,000 or so clones, over 75% seen once, with approximately 1.5% in the top ten. The sample was peripheral blood, taken on day 0 of AZD1222 vaccination. These receptors were collected from an adult in good health. The CDR3 runs from the conserved cysteine through the conserved F or W. D genes are given only for firm matches. A clone size is listed for some rows: how often the clone was seen (once, few, many), or a class if it is expanded.

d_gene	v_gene	j_gene	abundance	CDR3nt	CDR3aa
.	TRBV4-1	TRBJ1-3	.	TGCGCCAGCAGCCAAGATCGGGTTCCCTCTGGAAACACCATATATTTT	CASSQDRVPSGNTIYF
.	TRBV30	TRBJ1-4	.	TGTGCCTGGAGTTCATGGACCTTCAATGAAAAACTGTTTTTT	CAWSSWTFNEKLFF
.	TRBV11-2	TRBJ2-5	once	TGTGCCAGCAGCTCGGGAGTCGGCGAGACCCAGTACTTC	CASSSGVGETQYF
.	TRBV4-1	TRBJ1-2	.	TGCGCCAGCAGCCAAGAACAGGGAAACTATGGCTACACCTTC	CASSQEQGNYGYTF
.	TRBV5-4	TRBJ2-5	.	TGTGCCAGCAGCTTGGAAGAGACCCAGTACTTC	CASSLEETQYF
.	TRBV5-1	TRBJ2-5	once	TGCGCCAGCAGCTTGGGGCAGGGAGAGACCCAGTACTTC	CASSLGQGETQYF
TRBD1	TRBV28	TRBJ1-2	.	TGTGCCAGCAGTTCTCACACAGGGGTCAACTATGGCTACACCTTC	CASSSHTGVNYGYTF
.	TRBV11-3	TRBJ2-1	.	TGTGCCAGCAGCTACCGGCGACACGAGCAGTTCTTC	CASSYRRHEQFF
.	TRBV27	TRBJ1-2	.	TGTGCCAGCAGTCTCAACCACAAGGGGGGTAACTATGGCTACACCTTC	CASSLNHKGGNYGYTF
.	TRBV12-3/TRBV12-4	TRBJ2-7	.	TGTGCCAGCGAAGGGACCTCGAACGAGCAGTACTTC	CASEGTSNEQYF
TRBD1	TRBV28	TRBJ1-2	.	TGTGCCAGCACAACAGGGGAATATGGCTACACCTTC	CASTTGEYGYTF
.	TRBV2	TRBJ2-5	.	TGTGCCAGCAGGGGGGACTTGCAAGAGACCCAGTACTTC	CASRGDLQETQYF
.	TRBV19	TRBJ2-7	.	TGTGCCAGTAGTATAGGAGCCGATAACGAGCAATACTTC	CASSIGADNEQYF
.	TRBV19	TRBJ2-7	.	TGTGCCGCGGGACAGTTCTACGAGCAGTACTTC	CAAGQFYEQYF
.	TRBV4-1	TRBJ2-1	.	TGCGCCAGCAGCCAATCCCCCACCAGGGAAGGGGGTGATGAGCAGTTCTTC	CASSQSPTREGGDEQFF
TRBD2	TRBV7-6	TRBJ2-5	.	TGTGCCAGCAGCTTAGGAGGAGCGGGAGAGTACCAAGAGACCCAGTACTTC	CASSLGGAGEYQETQYF
TRBD2	TRBV24-1	TRBJ2-1	.	TGTGCCACCAGTGATTTTCCGCCTTCCGGGAGGGCCCGTAATGAGCAGTTCTTC	CATSDFPPSGRARNEQFF
.	TRBV21-1	TRBJ1-2	once	TGTGCCAGCAGCAAGAAGCAGGTGGGGGCTGGGGACTATGGCTACACCTTC	CASSKKQVGAGDYGYTF
TRBD1	TRBV4-1	TRBJ1-2	.	TGCGCCAGCAGCCGAGTGGGGACAGGTTCTTTTGACGATGGCTACACCTTC	CASSRVGTGSFDDGYTF
.	TRBV27	TRBJ2-1	.	TGTGCCAGCAGTTTAAGGAGTGGGGGCGGGTACAATGAGCAGTTCTTC	CASSLRSGGGYNEQFF
TRBD2	TRBV10-1	TRBJ2-2	.	TGCGCCAGCATCCCTAGCGGGGGGGACACCGGGGAGCTGTTTTTT	CASIPSGGDTGELFF
.	TRBV30	TRBJ2-1	.	TGTGCCTGGAGTGGCCCCTTAGATGAGCAGTTCTTC	CAWSGPLDEQFF
TRBD1	TRBV29-1	TRBJ2-2	.	TGCAGCGTTGGACGGCCCTTGACAGGGACGAACACCGGGGAGCTGTTTTTT	CSVGRPLTGTNTGELFF
TRBD2	TRBV2	TRBJ2-1	.	TGTGCCAGCAGCGATGAACTAGCGGGTGACAATGAGCAGTTCTTC	CASSDELAGDNEQFF
TRBD1	TRBV27	TRBJ1-2	once	TGTGCCAGCAGTACGACGACAGGGGGATCTAACTATGGCTACACCTTC	CASSTTTGGSNYGYTF
.	TRBV15	TRBJ1-1	.	TGTGCCACCAGCAGAGGGGTGGTGAACACTGAAGCTTTCTTT	CATSRGVVNTEAFF
.	TRBV2	TRBJ1-2	once	TGTGCCAGCTCCAGGACACCTGAAAACTATGGCTACACCTTC	CASSRTPENYGYTF
.	TRBV7-9	TRBJ1-5	.	TGTGCCAGCAGCTTAGCCGGGACGGACAATCAGCCCCAGCATTTT	CASSLAGTDNQPQHF
.	TRBV3-1/TRBV3-2	TRBJ2-2	.	TGTGCCACGGGCAGGGGGGGTTGGACCGGGGAGCTGTTTTTT	CATGRGGWTGELFF
.	TRBV28	TRBJ1-2	.	TGTGCCAGCAGTTCCGAATCCTTATATGGCTACACCTTC	CASSSESLYGYTF
TRBD1	TRBV7-8	TRBJ2-7	.	TGTGCCAGCAGCTACCGGACAGGGGACTACGAGCAGTACTTC	CASSYRTGDYEQYF
TRBD2	TRBV3-1/TRBV3-2	TRBJ2-7	.	TGTGCCAGCAGCCATGGGACTAGCTACGAGCAGTACTTC	CASSHGTSYEQYF
.	TRBV3-1/TRBV3-2	TRBJ2-7	few	TGTGCCAGCAGTCGGGTCTACGAGCAGTACTTC	CASSRVYEQYF
TRBD2	TRBV6-5	TRBJ2-5	.	TGTGCCAGCAGCCAGACTAGCGGACAAGAGACCCAGTACTTC	CASSQTSGQETQYF
TRBD1	TRBV10-2	TRBJ2-4	.	TGCGCCAGCAGTGAGTCCCTATACAGGGGTCAGTACTTC	CASSESLYRGQYF
TRBD2	TRBV5-1	TRBJ2-7	.	TGCGCCAGCAGCAAAACTAGCGCGTCCTACGAGCAGTACTTC	CASSKTSASYEQYF
TRBD1	TRBV11-2	TRBJ2-7	few	TGTGCCAGCAGCTTAGTAAAACGGGACAGGGGGTCAACCTACGAGCAGTACTTC	CASSLVKRDRGSTYEQYF
.	TRBV30	TRBJ2-2	.	TGTGCCTGGAGTGTACGGGCGATAGACGCCGGGGAGCTGTTTTTT	CAWSVRAIDAGELFF
.	TRBV2	TRBJ1-4	.	TGTGCCAGCAGTGCGGCGGCAGGAAATGAAAAACTGTTTTTT	CASSAAAGNEKLFF
TRBD1	TRBV27	TRBJ1-6	.	TGTGCCAGCAGTTCCTTCAGGGGGACAGGGTTTAATTCACCCCTCCACTTT	CASSSFRGTGFNSPLHF
.	TRBV7-9	TRBJ2-5	.	TGTGCCAGCAGCCATAGCCGGGGACAAGAGACCCAGTACTTC	CASSHSRGQETQYF
.	TRBV4-1	TRBJ1-1	.	TGCGCCAGCAGCCAAGATGACAGGAGGAACACTGAAGCTTTCTTT	CASSQDDRRNTEAFF
TRBD1	TRBV11-3	TRBJ2-7	.	TGTGCCAGCAGCTTTCGGGACAGCTACGAGCAGTACTTC	CASSFRDSYEQYF
TRBD1	TRBV7-6	TRBJ2-5	.	TGTGCCAGCAGCGTCTCCGGGACAGGGTGGGGAGAGACCCAGTACTTC	CASSVSGTGWGETQYF
TRBD1	TRBV2	TRBJ2-7	.	TGTGCCAGCAGTGATTGGACAGGGAACTACGAGCAGTACTTC	CASSDWTGNYEQYF
.	TRBV18	TRBJ1-1	once	TGTGCCAGCTCACCCTCCTTGGACTTAAACACTGAAGCTTTCTTT	CASSPSLDLNTEAFF
TRBD1	TRBV7-9	TRBJ2-7	.	TGTGCCAGCAGCCCACGCGCCGGGACAGATTTCTACGAGCAGTACTTC	CASSPRAGTDFYEQYF
TRBD2	TRBV11-2	TRBJ2-3	.	TGTGCCAGCAGCTTAGTATCTAGCGGAGACACAGATACGCAGTATTTT	CASSLVSSGDTDTQYF
TRBD1	TRBV10-3	TRBJ1-1	.	TGTGCCATCAGTGAGTCCCGGGACAGTAACACTGAAGCTTTCTTT	CAISESRDSNTEAFF
TRBD2	TRBV9	TRBJ2-3	.	TGTGCCAGCAGCGTCACTCCCCGCGGGAGGGGCACAGATACGCAGTATTTT	CASSVTPRGRGTDTQYF
.	TRBV15	TRBJ2-1	.	TGTGCCACCAGCAGAGTTAGCGGCAATGAGCAGTTCTTC	CATSRVSGNEQFF
.	TRBV7-9	TRBJ1-1	.	TGTGCCAGCACCAAGCCAGGGTCCACTGAAGCTTTCTTT	CASTKPGSTEAFF